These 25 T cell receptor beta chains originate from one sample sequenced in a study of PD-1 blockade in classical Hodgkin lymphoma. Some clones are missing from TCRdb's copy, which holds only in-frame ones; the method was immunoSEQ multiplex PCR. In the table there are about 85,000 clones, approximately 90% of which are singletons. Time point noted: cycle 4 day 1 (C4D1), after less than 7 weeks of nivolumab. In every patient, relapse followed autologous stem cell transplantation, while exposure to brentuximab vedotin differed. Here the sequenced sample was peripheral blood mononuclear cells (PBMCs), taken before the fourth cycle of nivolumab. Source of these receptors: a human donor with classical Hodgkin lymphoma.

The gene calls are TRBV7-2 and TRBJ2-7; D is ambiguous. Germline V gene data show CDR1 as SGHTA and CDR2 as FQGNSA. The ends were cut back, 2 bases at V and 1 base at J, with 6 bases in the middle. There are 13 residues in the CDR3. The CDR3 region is CASSLTDSYEQYF. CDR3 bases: TGTGCCAGCAGCTTAACGGATTCCTACGAGCAGTACTTC.

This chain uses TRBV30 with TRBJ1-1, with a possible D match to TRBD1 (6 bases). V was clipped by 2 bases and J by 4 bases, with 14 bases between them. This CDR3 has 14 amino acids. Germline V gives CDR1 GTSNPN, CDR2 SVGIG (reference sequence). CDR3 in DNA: TGTGCCTGGAGTAGCCGGGGGCGAACCACTGAAGCTTTCTTT. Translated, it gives CAWSSRGRTTEAFF. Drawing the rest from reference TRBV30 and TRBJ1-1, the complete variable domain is SQTIHQWPATLVQPVGSPLSLECTVEGTSNPNLYWYRQAAGRGLQLLFYSVGIGQISSEVPQNLSASRPQDRQFILSSKKLLLSDSGFYLCAWSSRGRTTEAFFGQGTRLTVV.

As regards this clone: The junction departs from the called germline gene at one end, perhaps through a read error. CDR3 loop: CASSSPVGTYSSYGFTF. The CDR3 nucleotides read TGTGCCAGCAGCTCCCCGGTGGGGACATACTCTTCCTATGGCTTCACCTTC. The V gene is TRBV7-9, the J gene TRBJ1-2, with D tentatively TRBD1 (6 bases). The CDR3 spans 17 residues. Germline CDR1 is SEHNR and CDR2 is FQNEAQ (reference sequence).

The CDR3 sequence is CASSENSGGGETQYF. The CDR3 DNA reads as TGCGCCAGCAGTGAGAATAGCGGGGGTGGTGAGACCCAGTACTTC. V usage is TRBV10-1 and J usage is TRBJ2-5; 9 nucleotides line up with TRBD2. CDR1 is WNHNN and CDR2 is SYGVQD in the germline V gene (reference sequence). The CDR3 runs to 15 residues. The V segment lost 2 bases and the J segment 5 bases; nucleotides outside the gene matches: 6.

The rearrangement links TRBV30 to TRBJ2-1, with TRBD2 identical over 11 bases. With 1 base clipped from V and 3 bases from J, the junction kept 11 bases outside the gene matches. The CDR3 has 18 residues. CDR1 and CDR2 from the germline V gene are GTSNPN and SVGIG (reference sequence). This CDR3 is CAWSGEYPGTSGYNEQFF. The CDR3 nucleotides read TGTGCCTGGAGTGGAGAATATCCGGGGACTAGCGGCTACAATGAGCAGTTCTTC.

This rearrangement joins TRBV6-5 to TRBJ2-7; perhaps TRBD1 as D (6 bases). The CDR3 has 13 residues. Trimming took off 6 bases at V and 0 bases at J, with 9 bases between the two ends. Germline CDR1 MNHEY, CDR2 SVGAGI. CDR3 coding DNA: TGTGCCAGCAGCCGGACAGACTCCTACGAGCAGTACTTC. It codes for CASSRTDSYEQYF.

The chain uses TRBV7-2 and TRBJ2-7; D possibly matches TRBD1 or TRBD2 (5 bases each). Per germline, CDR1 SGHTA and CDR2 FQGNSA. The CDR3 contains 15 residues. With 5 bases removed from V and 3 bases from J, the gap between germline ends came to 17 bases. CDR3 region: CASSPNPGDGYEQYF. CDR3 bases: TGTGCCAGCAGCCCAAACCCCGGGGACGGCTACGAGCAGTACTTC. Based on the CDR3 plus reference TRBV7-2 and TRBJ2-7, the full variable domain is GAGVSQSPSNKVTEKGKDVELRCDPISGHTALYWYRQSLGQGLEFLIYFQGNSAPDKSGLPSDRFSAERTGGSVSTLTIQRTQQEDSAVYLCASSPNPGDGYEQYFGPGTRLTVT.

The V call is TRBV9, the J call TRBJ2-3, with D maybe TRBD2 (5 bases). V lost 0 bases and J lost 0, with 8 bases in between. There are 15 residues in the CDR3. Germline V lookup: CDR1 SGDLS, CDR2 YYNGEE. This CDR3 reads CASSVVEVSTDTQYF. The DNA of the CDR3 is TGTGCCAGCAGCGTAGTGGAGGTGAGCACAGATACGCAGTATTTT.

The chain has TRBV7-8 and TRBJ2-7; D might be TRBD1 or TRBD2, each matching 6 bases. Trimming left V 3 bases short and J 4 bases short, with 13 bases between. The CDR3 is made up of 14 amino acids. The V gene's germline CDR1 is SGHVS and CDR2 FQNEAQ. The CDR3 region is CASSFRGPLYEQYF. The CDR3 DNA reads TGTGCCAGCAGCTTTCGGGGGCCCCTATACGAGCAGTACTTC.

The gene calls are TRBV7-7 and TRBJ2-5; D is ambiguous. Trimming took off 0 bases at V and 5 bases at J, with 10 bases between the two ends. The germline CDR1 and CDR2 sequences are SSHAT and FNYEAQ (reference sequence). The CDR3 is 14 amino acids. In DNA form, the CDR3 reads TGTGCCAGCAGCTTAGCCGGGTTTCGGGAGACCCAGTACTTC. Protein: CASSLAGFRETQYF.

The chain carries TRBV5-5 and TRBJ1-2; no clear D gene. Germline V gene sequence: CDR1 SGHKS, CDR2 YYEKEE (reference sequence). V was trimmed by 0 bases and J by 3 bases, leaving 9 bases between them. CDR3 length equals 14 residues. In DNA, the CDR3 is TGTGCCAGCAGCTTGGAGGGTATTTACTATGGCTACACCTTC. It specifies CASSLEGIYYGYTF.

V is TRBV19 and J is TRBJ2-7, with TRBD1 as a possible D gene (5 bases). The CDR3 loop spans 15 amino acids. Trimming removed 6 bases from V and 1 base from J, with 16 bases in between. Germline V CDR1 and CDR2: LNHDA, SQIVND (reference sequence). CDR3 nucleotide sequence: TGTGCCAGTAGCGATTTGACAGAAAGATCCTACGAGCAGTACTTC. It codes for CASSDLTERSYEQYF.

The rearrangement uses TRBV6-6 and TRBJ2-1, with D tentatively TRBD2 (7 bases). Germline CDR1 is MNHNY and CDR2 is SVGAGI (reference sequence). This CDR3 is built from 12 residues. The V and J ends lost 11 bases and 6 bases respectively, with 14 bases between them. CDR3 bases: TGTGCCGGGGGCGGACTAGTCAATGAGCAGTTCTTC. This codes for CAGGGLVNEQFF.

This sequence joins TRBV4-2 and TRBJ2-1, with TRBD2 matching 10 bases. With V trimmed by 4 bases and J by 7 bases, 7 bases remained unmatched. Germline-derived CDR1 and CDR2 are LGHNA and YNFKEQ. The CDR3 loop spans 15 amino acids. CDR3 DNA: TGTGCCAGCAGCCCCACTAGCGGGGCAGAGAATGAGCAGTTCTTC. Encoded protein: CASSPTSGAENEQFF.

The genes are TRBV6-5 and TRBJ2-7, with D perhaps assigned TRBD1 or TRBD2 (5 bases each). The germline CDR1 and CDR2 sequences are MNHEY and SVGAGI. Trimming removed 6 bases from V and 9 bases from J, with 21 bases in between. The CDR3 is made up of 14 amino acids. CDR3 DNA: TGTGCCAGCAGCCATCCTGGGGGAATAGTAAGGCAGTACTTC. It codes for CASSHPGGIVRQYF.

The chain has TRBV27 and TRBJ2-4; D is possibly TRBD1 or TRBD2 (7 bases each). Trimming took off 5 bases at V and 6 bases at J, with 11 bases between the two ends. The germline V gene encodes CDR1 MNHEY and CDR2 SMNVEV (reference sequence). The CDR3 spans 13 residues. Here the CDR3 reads CASSPRGGNIQYF. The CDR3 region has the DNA TGTGCCAGCAGTCCCAGGGGGGGAAACATTCAGTACTTC.

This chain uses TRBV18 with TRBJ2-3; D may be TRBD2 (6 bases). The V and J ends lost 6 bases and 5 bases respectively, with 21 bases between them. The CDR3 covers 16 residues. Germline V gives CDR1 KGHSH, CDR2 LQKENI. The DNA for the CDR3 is TGTGCCAGCTCCTATGGTCGAGCGGGTGGTCGAGATACGCAGTATTTT. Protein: CASSYGRAGGRDTQYF.

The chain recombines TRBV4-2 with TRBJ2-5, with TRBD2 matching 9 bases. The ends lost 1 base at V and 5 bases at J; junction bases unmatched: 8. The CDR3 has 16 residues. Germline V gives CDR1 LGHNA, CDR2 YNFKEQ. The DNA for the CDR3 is TGTGCCAGCAGCCAAGCCGGGACTAGCACTGAGGAGACCCAGTACTTC. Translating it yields CASSQAGTSTEETQYF.

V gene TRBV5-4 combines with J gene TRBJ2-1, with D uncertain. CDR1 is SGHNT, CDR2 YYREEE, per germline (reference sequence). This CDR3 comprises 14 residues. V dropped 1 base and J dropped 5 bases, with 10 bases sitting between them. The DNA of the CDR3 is TGTGCCAGCAGCTTGTATTTCCGGGACAATGAGCAGTTCTTC. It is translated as CASSLYFRDNEQFF.

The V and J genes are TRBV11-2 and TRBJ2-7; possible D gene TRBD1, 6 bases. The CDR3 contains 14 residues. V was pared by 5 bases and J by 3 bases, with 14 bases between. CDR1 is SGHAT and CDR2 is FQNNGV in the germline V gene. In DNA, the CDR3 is TGTGCCAGCAGCCGACTGGACAGATACTACGAGCAGTACTTC. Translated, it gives CASSRLDRYYEQYF.

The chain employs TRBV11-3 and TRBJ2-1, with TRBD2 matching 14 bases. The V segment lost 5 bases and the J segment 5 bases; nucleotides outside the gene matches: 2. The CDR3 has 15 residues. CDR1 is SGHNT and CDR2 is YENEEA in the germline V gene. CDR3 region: CASSPGLAGDNEQFF. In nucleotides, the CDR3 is TGTGCCAGCAGCCCGGGACTAGCGGGGGACAATGAGCAGTTCTTC.

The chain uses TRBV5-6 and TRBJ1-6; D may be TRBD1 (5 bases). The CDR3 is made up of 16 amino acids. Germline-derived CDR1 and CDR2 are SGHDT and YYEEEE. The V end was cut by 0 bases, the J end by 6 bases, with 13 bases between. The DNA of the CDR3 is TGTGCCAGCAGCTTGGCTGGCAGGGTGCTTAATTCACCCCTCCACTTT. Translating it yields CASSLAGRVLNSPLHF.

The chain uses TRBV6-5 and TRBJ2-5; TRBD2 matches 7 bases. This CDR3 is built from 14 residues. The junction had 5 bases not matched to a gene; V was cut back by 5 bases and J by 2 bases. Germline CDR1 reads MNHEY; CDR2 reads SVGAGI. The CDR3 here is CASSRGVGQETQYF. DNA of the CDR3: TGTGCCAGCAGTCGGGGGGTGGGTCAAGAGACCCAGTACTTC.

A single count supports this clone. The CDR3 loop reads CAGQGGGYTF. CDR3 DNA sequence: TGTGCCGGACAGGGGGGAGGCTACACCTTC. The chain employs TRBV30 and TRBJ1-2; TRBD1 aligns across 10 bases. Germline V CDR1 and CDR2: GTSNPN, SVGIG (reference sequence). J lost 8 bases, V lost 8 bases, and 2 bases had no gene match. The CDR3 totals 10 residues.

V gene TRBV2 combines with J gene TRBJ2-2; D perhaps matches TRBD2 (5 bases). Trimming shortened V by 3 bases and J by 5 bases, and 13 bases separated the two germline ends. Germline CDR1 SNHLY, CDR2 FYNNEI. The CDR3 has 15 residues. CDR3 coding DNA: TGTGCCAGCAGTGAGCGGGCTAGAAAGACCGGGGAGCTGTTTTTT. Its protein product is CASSERARKTGELFF.